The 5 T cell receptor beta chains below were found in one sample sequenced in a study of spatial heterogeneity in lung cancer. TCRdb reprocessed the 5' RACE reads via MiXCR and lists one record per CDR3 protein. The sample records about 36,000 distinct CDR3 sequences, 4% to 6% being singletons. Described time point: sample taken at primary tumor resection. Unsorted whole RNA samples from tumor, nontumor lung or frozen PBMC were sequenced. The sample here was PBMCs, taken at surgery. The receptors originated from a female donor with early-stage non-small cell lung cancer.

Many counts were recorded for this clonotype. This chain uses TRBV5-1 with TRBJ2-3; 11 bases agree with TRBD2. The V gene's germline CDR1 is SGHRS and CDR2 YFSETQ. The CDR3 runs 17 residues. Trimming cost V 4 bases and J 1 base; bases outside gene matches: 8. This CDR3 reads CASSPVILAGGTDTQYF. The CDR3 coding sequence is TGCGCCAGCAGCCCGGTAATACTAGCGGGGGGCACAGATACGCAGTATTTT.

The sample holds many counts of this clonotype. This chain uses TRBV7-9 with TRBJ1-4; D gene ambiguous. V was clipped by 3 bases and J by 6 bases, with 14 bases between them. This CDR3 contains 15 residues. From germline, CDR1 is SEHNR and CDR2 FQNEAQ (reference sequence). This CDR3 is CASSFNGVKDEKLFF. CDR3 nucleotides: TGTGCCAGCAGCTTTAACGGAGTGAAGGATGAAAAACTGTTTTTT.

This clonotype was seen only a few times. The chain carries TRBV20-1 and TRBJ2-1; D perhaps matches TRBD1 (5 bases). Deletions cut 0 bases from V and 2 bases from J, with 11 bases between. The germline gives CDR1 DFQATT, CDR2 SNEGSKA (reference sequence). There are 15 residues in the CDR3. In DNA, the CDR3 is TGCAGTGCTAGAGATGGGCCAGGGCCCTACAATGAGCAGTTCTTC. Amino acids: CSARDGPGPYNEQFF.

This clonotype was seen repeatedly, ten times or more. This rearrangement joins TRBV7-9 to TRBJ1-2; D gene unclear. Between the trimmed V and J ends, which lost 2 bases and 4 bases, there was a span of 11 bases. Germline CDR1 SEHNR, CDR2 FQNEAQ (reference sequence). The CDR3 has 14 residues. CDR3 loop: CASSLLGNTYGYTF. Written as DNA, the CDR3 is TGTGCCAGCAGCTTACTAGGGAACACCTATGGCTACACCTTC.

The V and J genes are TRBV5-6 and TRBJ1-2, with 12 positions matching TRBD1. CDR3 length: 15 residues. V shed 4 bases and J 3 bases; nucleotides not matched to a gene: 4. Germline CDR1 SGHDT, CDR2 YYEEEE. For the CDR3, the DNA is TGTGCCAGCAGCAGTGGGACAGGGGGCCACTATGGCTACACCTTC. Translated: CASSSGTGGHYGYTF.